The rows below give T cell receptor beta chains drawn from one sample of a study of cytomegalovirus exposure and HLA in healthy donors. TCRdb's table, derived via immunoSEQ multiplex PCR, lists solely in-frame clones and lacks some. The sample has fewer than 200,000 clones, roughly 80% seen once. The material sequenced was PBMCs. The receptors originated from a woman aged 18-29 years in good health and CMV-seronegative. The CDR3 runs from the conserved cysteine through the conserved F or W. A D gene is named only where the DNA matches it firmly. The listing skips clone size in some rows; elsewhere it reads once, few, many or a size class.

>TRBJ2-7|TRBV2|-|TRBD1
CASREPSGTGSYEQYF
TGTGCCAGCAGGGAACCCTCCGGGACAGGGTCCTACGAGCAGTACTTC
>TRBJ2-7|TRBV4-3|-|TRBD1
CASSSGTGSYEQYF
TGCGCCAGCAGCTCCGGGACAGGGTCCTACGAGCAGTACTTC
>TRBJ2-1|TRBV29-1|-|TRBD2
CSVHTTSGSSYNEQFF
TGCAGCGTACACACGACTAGCGGGAGCTCCTACAATGAGCAGTTCTTC
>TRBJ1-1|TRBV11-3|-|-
CASSPTVNTEAFF
TGTGCCAGCAGCCCCACAGTGAACACTGAAGCTTTCTTT
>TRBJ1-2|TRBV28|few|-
CASGAVRGGYTF
TGTGCCAGCGGGGCAGTTAGAGGAGGCTACACCTTC
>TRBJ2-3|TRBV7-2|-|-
CASSAIGRGTDTQYF
TGTGCCAGCAGCGCGATCGGGAGAGGCACAGATACGCAGTATTTT
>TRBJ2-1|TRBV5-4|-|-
CASSLAGSENEQFF
TGTGCCAGCAGCTTGGCCGGGAGCGAGAATGAGCAGTTCTTC
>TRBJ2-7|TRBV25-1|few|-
CATSWTARSYEQYF
TGTGCCACCTCCTGGACAGCCCGCTCCTACGAGCAGTACTTC
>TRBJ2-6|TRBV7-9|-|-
CASSSKQNTNSGANVLTF
TGTGCCAGCAGCTCAAAACAGAACACCAACTCTGGGGCCAACGTCCTGACTTTC
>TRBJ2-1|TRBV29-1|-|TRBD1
CSKSQGVNEQFF
TGCAGCAAATCGCAGGGGGTCAATGAGCAGTTCTTC
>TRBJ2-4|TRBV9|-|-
CASSVFPGGDIQYF
TGTGCCAGCAGCGTATTCCCTGGCGGAGACATTCAGTACTTC
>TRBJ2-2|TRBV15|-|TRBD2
CATSGPRGAGELFF
TGTGCCACCAGCGGCCCCCGGGGGGCCGGGGAGCTGTTTTTT
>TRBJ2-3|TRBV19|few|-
CASKDSNTDTQYF
TGTGCCAGTAAAGACAGTAACACAGATACGCAGTATTTT
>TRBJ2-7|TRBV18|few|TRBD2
CASSPMSGKSSYEQYF
TGTGCCAGCTCACCAATGAGCGGGAAGAGCTCCTACGAGCAGTACTTC
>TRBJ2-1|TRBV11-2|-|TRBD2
CASSLGTSYNEQFF
TGTGCCAGCAGCTTGGGGACTAGCTACAATGAGCAGTTCTTC
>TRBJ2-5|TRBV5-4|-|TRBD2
CASSLTSGNQETQYF
TGTGCCAGCAGCTTAACTAGCGGGAATCAAGAGACCCAGTACTTC
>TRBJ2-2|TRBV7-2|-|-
CASSPTTRGRELFF
TGTGCCAGCAGCCCCACAACGCGGGGGCGGGAGCTGTTTTTT
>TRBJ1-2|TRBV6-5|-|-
CASSYSGTYGYTF
TGTGCCAGCAGTTACAGTGGCACGTATGGCTACACCTTC
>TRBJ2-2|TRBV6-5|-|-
CASSNRNTGELFF
TGTGCCAGCAGTAACAGAAACACCGGGGAGCTGTTTTTT
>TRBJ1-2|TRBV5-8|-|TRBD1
CASSLGDRGYGYTF
TGTGCCAGCAGCTTGGGCGACAGGGGGTATGGCTACACCTTC
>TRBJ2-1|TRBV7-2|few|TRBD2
CASSTGTSGPLGQFF
TGTGCCAGCAGCACGGGGACTAGCGGCCCCCTGGGGCAGTTCTTC
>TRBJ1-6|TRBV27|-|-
CASSFGPGGSSPLHF
TGTGCCAGCAGTTTTGGTCCCGGCGGTAGTTCACCCCTCCACTTT
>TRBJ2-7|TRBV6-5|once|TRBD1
CASSLRGQGDEQYF
TGTGCCAGCAGCCTGCGAGGTCAGGGGGACGAGCAGTACTTC
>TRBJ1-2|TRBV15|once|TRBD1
CATSRVGNRGNYGYTF
TGTGCCACCAGCAGAGTGGGTAACAGGGGAAACTATGGCTACACCTTC
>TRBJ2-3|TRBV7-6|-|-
CASSLDPGQGPLAGPTDTQYF
TGTGCCAGCAGCTTAGACCCGGGACAGGGACCACTAGCGGGTCCCACAGATACGCAGTATTTT
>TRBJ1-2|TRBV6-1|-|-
CASSESGIPSYGYTF
TGTGCCAGCAGTGAATCAGGGATACCTAGCTATGGCTACACCTTC
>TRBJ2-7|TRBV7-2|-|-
CASSLTGNEQYF
TGTGCCAGCAGCTTAACAGGGAACGAGCAGTACTTC
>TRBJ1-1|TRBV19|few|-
CASSIPGGTTEAFF
TGTGCCAGTAGTATCCCCGGCGGGACCACTGAAGCTTTCTTT
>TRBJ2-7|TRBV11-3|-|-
CASSLHRESPYEQYF
TGTGCCAGCAGCCTCCACCGGGAGTCGCCCTACGAGCAGTACTTC
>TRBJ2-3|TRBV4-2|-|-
CASSRPGTDTQYF
TGTGCCAGCAGCCGTCCGGGCACAGATACGCAGTATTTT
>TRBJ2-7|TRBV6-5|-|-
CASSSGQGPYYEQYF
TGTGCCAGCAGTTCAGGGCAGGGGCCGTATTACGAGCAGTACTTC
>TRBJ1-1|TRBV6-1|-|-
CASSRLNTEAFF
TGTGCCAGCAGCAGGTTGAACACTGAAGCTTTCTTT
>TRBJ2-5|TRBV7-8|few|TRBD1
CASIRSGQATWETQYF
TGTGCCAGCATCCGCTCAGGACAGGCGACCTGGGAGACCCAGTACTTC
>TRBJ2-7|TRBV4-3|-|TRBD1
CASSQIYRGAEQYF
TGCGCCAGCAGCCAAATTTACAGGGGAGCCGAGCAGTACTTC
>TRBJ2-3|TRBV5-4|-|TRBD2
CASTPPGSGSATDTQYF
TGTGCCAGCACCCCGCCTGGGAGCGGGAGCGCGACAGATACGCAGTATTTT
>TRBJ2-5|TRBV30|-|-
CAWNRPGSEETQYF
TGTGCCTGGAATAGACCGGGTAGCGAAGAGACCCAGTACTTC
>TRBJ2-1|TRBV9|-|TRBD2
CASSERTSGTNEQFF
TGTGCCAGCAGCGAGAGGACTAGCGGGACAAATGAGCAGTTCTTC
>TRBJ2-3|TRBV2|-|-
CASSERGLARTDTQYF
TGTGCCAGCAGTGAGCGGGGTCTAGCGAGGACAGATACGCAGTATTTT
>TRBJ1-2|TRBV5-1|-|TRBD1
CASRFNDRGIYGYTF
TGCGCCAGCCGCTTTAACGACAGGGGGATCTATGGCTACACCTTC
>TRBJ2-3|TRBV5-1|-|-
CASSLEAVGTDTQYF
TGCGCCAGCAGCTTGGAAGCGGTGGGCACAGATACGCAGTATTTT